The sequence of this T cell receptor beta chain was determined in a study of OX40 agonist ivuxolimab in advanced cancers. Study as a whole: The patients got ivuxolimab, which is an agonistic anti-OX40 (CD134) antibody.

Sequenced by immunoSEQ multiplex PCR; TCRdb stores in-frame clones only, minus some. The sample contains nearly 20,000 clones, around 85% of which appear only once. This clone showed up just once. The antigen is undetermined. Germline V CDR1 and CDR2: SGHVS, FQNEAQ. This CDR3 has 18 residues. Losses at the gene ends were 5 bases for V and 3 bases for J; bases not matched to a gene: 10. Broader study findings: Low normalized T-cell clonal expansion was also seen in some nonresponders. Expanded clones were, on average, more numerous among CD8+ T cells than CD4+.

Source: CD4+ or CD8+ T cells sorted from blood, taken in a trial of the OX40 agonist ivuxolimab. The rearrangement links TRBV7-8 to TRBJ2-1; 13 positions match TRBD2. The TCR was taken from an adult with an advanced solid tumor such as melanoma, head and neck, liver or kidney cancer. For the CDR3, the DNA is TGTGCCAGCAGCCCTCCCCTTCGACTAGCGGGAGGCTACAATGAGCAGTTCTTC. Its translation is CASSPPLRLAGGYNEQFF. The complete variable domain, with remaining parts taken from reference TRBV7-8 and TRBJ2-1, reads GAGVSQSPRYKVAKRGQDVALRCDPISGHVSLFWYQQALGQGPEFLTYFQNEAQLDKSGLPSDRFFAERPEGSVSTLKIQRTQQEDSAVYLCASSPPLRLAGGYNEQFFGPGTRLTVL.